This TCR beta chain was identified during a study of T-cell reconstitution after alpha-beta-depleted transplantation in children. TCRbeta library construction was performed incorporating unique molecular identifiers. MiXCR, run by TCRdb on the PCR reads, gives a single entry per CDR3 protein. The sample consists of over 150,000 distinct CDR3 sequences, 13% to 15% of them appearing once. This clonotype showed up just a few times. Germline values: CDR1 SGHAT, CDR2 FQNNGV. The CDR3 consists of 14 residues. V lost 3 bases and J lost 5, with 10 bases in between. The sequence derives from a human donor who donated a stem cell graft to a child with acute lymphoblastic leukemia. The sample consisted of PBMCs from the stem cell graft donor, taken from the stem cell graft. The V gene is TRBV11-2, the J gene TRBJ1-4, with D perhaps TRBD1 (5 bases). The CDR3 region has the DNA TGTGCCAGCAGCTTTAATCGGGGGAATGAAAAACTGTTTTTT. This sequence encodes CASSFNRGNEKLFF.